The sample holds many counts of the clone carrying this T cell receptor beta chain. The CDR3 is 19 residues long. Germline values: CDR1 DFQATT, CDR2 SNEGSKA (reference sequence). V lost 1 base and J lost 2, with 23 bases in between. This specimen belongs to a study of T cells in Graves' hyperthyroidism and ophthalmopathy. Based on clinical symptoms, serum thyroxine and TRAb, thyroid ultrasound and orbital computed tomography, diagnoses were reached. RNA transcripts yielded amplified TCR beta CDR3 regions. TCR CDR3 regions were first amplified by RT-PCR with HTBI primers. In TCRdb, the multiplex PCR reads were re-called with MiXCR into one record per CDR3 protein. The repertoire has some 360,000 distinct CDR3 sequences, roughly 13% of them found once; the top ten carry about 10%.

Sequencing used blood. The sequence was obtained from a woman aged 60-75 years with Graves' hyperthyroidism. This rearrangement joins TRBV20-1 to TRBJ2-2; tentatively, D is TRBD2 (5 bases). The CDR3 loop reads CSARGPSSRPRGNTGELFF. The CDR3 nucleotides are TGCAGTGCTAGAGGGCCGAGCAGCCGGCCCCGGGGAAACACCGGGGAGCTGTTTTTT.